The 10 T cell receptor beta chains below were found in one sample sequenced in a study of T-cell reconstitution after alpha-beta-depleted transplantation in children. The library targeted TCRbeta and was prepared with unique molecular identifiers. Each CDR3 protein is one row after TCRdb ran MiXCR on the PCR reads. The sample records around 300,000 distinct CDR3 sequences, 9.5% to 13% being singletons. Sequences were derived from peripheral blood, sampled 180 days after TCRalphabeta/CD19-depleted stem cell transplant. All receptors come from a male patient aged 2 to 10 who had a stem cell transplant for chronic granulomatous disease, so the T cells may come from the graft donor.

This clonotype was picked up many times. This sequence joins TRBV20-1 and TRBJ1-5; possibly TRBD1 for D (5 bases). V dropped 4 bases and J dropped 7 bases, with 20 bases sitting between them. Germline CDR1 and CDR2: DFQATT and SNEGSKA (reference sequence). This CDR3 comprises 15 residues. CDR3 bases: TGCAGTGCTATCCCCCCTCAGAGGGGTGGACAGCCCCAGCATTTT. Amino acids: CSAIPPQRGGQPQHF.

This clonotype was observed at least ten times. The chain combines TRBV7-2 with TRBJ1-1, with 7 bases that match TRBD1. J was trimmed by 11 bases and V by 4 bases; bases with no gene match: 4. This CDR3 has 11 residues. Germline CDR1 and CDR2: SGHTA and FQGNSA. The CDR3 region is CASSSDRVAFF. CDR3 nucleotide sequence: TGTGCCAGCAGCTCAGACAGGGTTGCTTTCTTT.

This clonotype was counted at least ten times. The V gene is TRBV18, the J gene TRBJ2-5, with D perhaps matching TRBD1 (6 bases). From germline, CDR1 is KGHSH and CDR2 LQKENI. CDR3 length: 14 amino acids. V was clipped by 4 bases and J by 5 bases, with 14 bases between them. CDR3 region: CASSLTGFRETQYF. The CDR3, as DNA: TGTGCCAGCTCACTGACAGGTTTCCGGGAGACCCAGTACTTC.

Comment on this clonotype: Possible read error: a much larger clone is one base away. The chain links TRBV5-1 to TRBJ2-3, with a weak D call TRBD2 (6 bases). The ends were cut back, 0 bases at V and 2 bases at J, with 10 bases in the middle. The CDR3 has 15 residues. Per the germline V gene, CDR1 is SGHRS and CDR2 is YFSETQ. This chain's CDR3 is CASSLAGVPTDTQYF. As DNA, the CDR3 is TGCGCCAGCAGCTTGGCGGGGGTTCCCACAGATACGCAGTATTTT.

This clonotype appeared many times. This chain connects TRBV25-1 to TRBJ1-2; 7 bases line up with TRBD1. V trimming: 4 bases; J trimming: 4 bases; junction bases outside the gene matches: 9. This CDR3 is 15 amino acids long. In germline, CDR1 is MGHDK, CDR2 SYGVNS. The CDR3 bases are TGTGCCAGCAGTGGATCGGCAGGGGGTATCTATGGCTACACCTTC. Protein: CASSGSAGGIYGYTF.

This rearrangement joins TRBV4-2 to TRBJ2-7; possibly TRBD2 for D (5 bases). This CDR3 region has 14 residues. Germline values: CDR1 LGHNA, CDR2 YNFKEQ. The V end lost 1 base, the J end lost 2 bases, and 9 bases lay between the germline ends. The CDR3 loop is CASSQVRGPYEQYF. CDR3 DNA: TGTGCCAGCAGCCAAGTTCGGGGTCCCTACGAGCAGTACTTC.

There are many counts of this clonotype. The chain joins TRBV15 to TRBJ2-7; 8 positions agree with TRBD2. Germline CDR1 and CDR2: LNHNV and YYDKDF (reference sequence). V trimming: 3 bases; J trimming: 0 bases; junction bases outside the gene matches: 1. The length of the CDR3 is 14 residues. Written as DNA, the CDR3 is TGTGCCACCAGCAGGACTAGCGACTCCTACGAGCAGTACTTC. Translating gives CATSRTSDSYEQYF.

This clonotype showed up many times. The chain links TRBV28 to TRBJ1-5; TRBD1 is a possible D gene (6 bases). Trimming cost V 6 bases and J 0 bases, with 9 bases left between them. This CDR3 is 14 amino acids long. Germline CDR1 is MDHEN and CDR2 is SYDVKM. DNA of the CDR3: TGTGCCAGCAGGACAGGCTATAGCAATCAGCCCCAGCATTTT. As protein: CASRTGYSNQPQHF.

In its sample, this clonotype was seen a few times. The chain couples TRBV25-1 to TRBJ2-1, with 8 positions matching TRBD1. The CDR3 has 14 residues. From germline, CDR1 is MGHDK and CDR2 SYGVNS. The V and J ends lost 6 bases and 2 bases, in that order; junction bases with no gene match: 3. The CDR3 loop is CASRGTGPYNEQFF. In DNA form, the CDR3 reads TGTGCCAGCAGAGGGACAGGCCCCTACAATGAGCAGTTCTTC.

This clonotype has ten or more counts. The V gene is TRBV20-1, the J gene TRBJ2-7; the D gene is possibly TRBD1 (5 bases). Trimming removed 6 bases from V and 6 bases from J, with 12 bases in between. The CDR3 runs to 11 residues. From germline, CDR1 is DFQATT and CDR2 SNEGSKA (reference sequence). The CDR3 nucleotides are TGCAGTGCAATCTTAGGGGCCGAGCAGTACTTC. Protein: CSAILGAEQYF.